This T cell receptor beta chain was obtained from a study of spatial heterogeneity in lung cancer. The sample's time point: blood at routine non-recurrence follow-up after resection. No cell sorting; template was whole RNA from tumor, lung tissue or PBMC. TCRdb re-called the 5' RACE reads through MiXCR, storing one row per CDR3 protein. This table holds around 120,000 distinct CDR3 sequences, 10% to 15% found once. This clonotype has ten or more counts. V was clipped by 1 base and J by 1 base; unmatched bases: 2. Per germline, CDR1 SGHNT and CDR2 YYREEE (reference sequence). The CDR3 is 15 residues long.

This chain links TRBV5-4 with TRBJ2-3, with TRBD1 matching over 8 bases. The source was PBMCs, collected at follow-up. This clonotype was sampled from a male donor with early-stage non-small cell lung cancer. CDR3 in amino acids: CASSLRGQGTDTQYF. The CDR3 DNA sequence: TGTGCCAGCAGCTTGCGGGGACAGGGCACAGATACGCAGTATTTT. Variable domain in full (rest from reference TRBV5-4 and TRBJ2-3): ETGVTQSPTHLIKTRGQQVTLRCSSQSGHNTVSWYQQALGQGPQFIFQYYREEENGRGNFPPRFSGLQFPNYSSELNVNALELDDSALYLCASSLRGQGTDTQYFGPGTRLTVL.